The 26 T cell receptor beta chains given below trace back to one sample, sequenced in a study of OX40 agonist ivuxolimab in advanced cancers. Library generation was performed with the immunoSEQ multiplex PCR assay. In its TCRdb copy, this immuneACCESS table keeps in-frame sequences only and misses some clones. Where compared with another copy, unresolved V genes explain less than half of these, and the others have no known cause. The sample data list roughly 23,000 clones, and 60% to 85% of these were observed just once. Approximately 2.2% of the sample goes to the ten largest clones. Sequenced material: CD4+ or CD8+ T cells sorted from blood, taken in a trial of the OX40 agonist ivuxolimab. The source is an adult with an advanced solid tumor such as melanoma, head and neck, liver or kidney cancer.

The chain recombines TRBV6-1 with TRBJ1-5; a possible D gene is TRBD1 (5 bases). The CDR3 runs 15 residues. The germline gives CDR1 MNHNS, CDR2 SASEGT. Trimming stripped 2 bases from V and 2 bases from J, with 10 bases between. CDR3 nucleotides: TGTGCCAGCAGTGAAATGAGGGGCGGCAATCAGCCCCAGCATTTT. Its protein is CASSEMRGGNQPQHF.

J is TRBJ2-3 and V is TRBV5-1; perhaps TRBD2 as D (6 bases). CDR1 SGHRS and CDR2 YFSETQ come from the germline V gene. Trimming took 5 bases from V and 1 from J, leaving 11 bases between them. The CDR3 sequence is 14 residues long. CDR3 region: CASSPGERTDTQYF. The DNA of the CDR3 is TGCGCCAGCAGTCCGGGAGAACGCACAGATACGCAGTATTTT.

In its sample, this clone was seen a few times. The chain carries TRBV11-2 and TRBJ2-3; D is uncertain. Per germline, CDR1 SGHAT and CDR2 FQNNGV. CDR3 length equals 14 residues. Trimming removed 1 base at V and 3 bases at J, with 8 bases between. CDR3 in amino acids: CASSLGGRTDTQYF. The CDR3 DNA sequence: TGTGCCAGCAGCTTAGGTGGTAGGACAGATACGCAGTATTTT.

About this clone: One end of the junction does not line up with germline, which may come from a read error. The V and J genes are TRBV7-7 and TRBJ2-1; 11 nucleotides align to TRBD1. The CDR3 loop spans 13 amino acids. Looked up from germline, CDR1 is SSHAT and CDR2 is FNYEAQ (reference sequence). The CDR3 spells CASSLDRGQEQFF. The CDR3 DNA sequence: TGTGCTAGCAGCTTGGACAGGGGGCAGGAGCAGTTCTTC. Full variable domain (outside the CDR3, taken from reference TRBV7-7 and TRBJ2-1): GAGVSQSPRYKVTKRGQDVTLRCDPISSHATLYWYQQALGQGPEFLTYFNYEAQPDKSGLPSDRFSAERPEGSISTLTIQRTEQRDSAMYRCASSLDRGQEQFFGPGTRLTVL.

The chain joins TRBV7-2 to TRBJ2-5; D uncertain. Germline V gene data show CDR1 as SGHTA and CDR2 as FQGNSA. V was shortened by 4 bases and J by 5 bases, with 11 bases between the two germline ends. The CDR3 is 13 amino acids. In DNA, the CDR3 is TGTGCCAGCAGCTCCGGATATTTGGAGACCCAGTACTTC. Amino acid sequence: CASSSGYLETQYF.

About this clone: Different DNA sequences within this sample yield the same CDR3. This chain connects TRBV7-9 to TRBJ2-7; D remains unclear. CDR3 size: 11 residues. V was shortened by 3 bases and J by 5 bases, with 5 bases between the two germline ends. CDR1 is SEHNR and CDR2 is FQNEAQ in the germline V gene (reference sequence). This CDR3 is CASSLLNEQYF. The CDR3 nucleotides are TGTGCCAGCAGCTTGCTAAACGAGCAGTACTTC.

The chain has TRBV5-6 and TRBJ2-5, with 8 bases lining up with TRBD2. The germline V gene encodes CDR1 SGHDT and CDR2 YYEEEE. The junction had 7 bases not matched to a gene; V was cut back by 4 bases and J by 5 bases. The CDR3 is made up of 14 amino acids. CDR3 sequence reads: CASSLWTSSETQYF. DNA for the CDR3: TGTGCCAGCAGCCTTTGGACTAGCTCGGAGACCCAGTACTTC.

The chain links TRBV4-2 to TRBJ1-1; D is ambiguous. This CDR3 comprises 15 residues. Trimming took off 0 bases at V and 4 bases at J, with 12 bases between the two ends. The germline CDR1 and CDR2 sequences are LGHNA and YNFKEQ. This CDR3 reads CASSQDGEAGTEAFF. CDR3 DNA sequence: TGTGCCAGCAGCCAAGATGGGGAGGCTGGCACTGAAGCTTTCTTT.

V gene TRBV7-2 combines with J gene TRBJ2-5, with 8 bases fitting TRBD2. The V gene's germline CDR1 is SGHTA and CDR2 FQGNSA. Losses at the gene ends were 4 bases for V and 5 bases for J; bases not matched to a gene: 3. The CDR3 length is 13 residues. CDR3 bases: TGTGCCAGCAGCTACGGGGGGGGTGAGACCCAGTACTTC. Translating it yields CASSYGGGETQYF. Full variable domain (remainder filled in from reference TRBV7-2 and TRBJ2-5): GAGVSQSPSNKVTEKGKDVELRCDPISGHTALYWYRQSLGQGLEFLIYFQGNSAPDKSGLPSDRFSAERTGGSVSTLTIQRTQQEDSAVYLCASSYGGGETQYFGPGTRLLVL.

The V call is TRBV5-8, the J call TRBJ1-5, with no clear D. The germline V gene encodes CDR1 SGHTS and CDR2 YDEGEE. Between the trimmed V and J ends, which lost 2 bases and 6 bases, there was a span of 9 bases. The CDR3 extends over 13 amino acids. The CDR3 bases are TGTGCCAGCAGCTTCGTCCCAATTCAGCCCCAGCATTTT. Its protein is CASSFVPIQPQHF.

The gene calls are TRBV7-2 and TRBJ2-7, with D perhaps assigned TRBD1 or TRBD2 (5 bases each). Trimming removed 5 bases from V and 2 bases from J, with 16 bases in between. CDR1 and CDR2 (germline): SGHTA, FQGNSA. This CDR3 is built from 15 residues. Written as DNA, the CDR3 is TGTGCCAGCAGCAGGGCCCGGGGACCGACCTACGAGCAGTACTTC. Amino acids: CASSRARGPTYEQYF.

The V call is TRBV27, the J call TRBJ2-7; D is perhaps TRBD1 (5 bases). Germline V gene lookup returns CDR1 MNHEY and CDR2 SMNVEV (reference sequence). The CDR3 is 12 residues long. V lost 6 bases to trimming and J lost 1 base, with 7 bases between them. CDR3 sequence reads: CASRTGSYEQYF. In nucleotides, the CDR3 is TGTGCCAGCAGAACAGGATCCTACGAGCAGTACTTC.

The rearrangement uses TRBV30 and TRBJ2-7; 9 bases fit TRBD2. The V segment lost 1 base and the J segment 2 bases; nucleotides outside the gene matches: 3. The CDR3 contains 14 residues. The germline gives CDR1 GTSNPN, CDR2 SVGIG (reference sequence). The CDR3 coding sequence is TGTGCCTGGAGTGGGCTAGCGGGAACCTACGAGCAGTACTTC. Protein sequence: CAWSGLAGTYEQYF.

This clone was observed a handful of times. The chain recombines TRBV7-8 with TRBJ1-6; 7 nucleotides match TRBD1. The CDR3 length is 15 residues. Germline loops: CDR1 SGHVS, CDR2 FQNEAQ. V was pared by 5 bases and J by 10 bases, with 11 bases of the junction left unmatched. CDR3 residues: CASSIGTAKESPLHF. As DNA, the CDR3 is TGTGCCAGCAGCATTGGGACAGCCAAAGAATCACCCCTCCACTTT. Looking up the rest from reference TRBV7-8 and TRBJ1-6 gives the full variable domain: GAGVSQSPRYKVAKRGQDVALRCDPISGHVSLFWYQQALGQGPEFLTYFQNEAQLDKSGLPSDRFFAERPEGSVSTLKIQRTQQEDSAVYLCASSIGTAKESPLHFGNGTRLTVT.

V gene TRBV21-1 combines with J gene TRBJ2-3. TRBV21-1 represents a pseudogene. This CDR3 has 12 residues. The CDR3 loop is CASRKNTDTQYF. The CDR3 nucleotides read TGTGCCAGCAGAAAAAACACAGATACGCAGTATTTT.

The rearrangement joins TRBV5-1 to TRBJ1-3; 7 positions match TRBD1. The germline V gene has CDR1 SGHRS and CDR2 YFSETQ. V gave up 4 bases and J gave up 2 bases; unmatched junction bases: 6. The CDR3 covers 15 residues. CDR3 residues: CASSRTGDAGNTIYF. The CDR3 DNA is TGCGCCAGCAGCCGTACAGGGGATGCTGGAAACACCATATATTTT.

Remarks on this clone: This sample includes further DNA sequences coding for the same CDR3. This chain joins TRBV19 and TRBJ1-2; D is ambiguous. Trimming stripped 2 bases from V and 4 bases from J, with 11 bases between. The CDR3 runs to 14 residues. In germline, CDR1 is LNHDA, CDR2 SQIVND (reference sequence). CDR3 amino acids: CASSILGGFYGYTF. CDR3 in DNA: TGTGCCAGTAGTATACTGGGCGGATTCTATGGCTACACCTTC.

This clone appeared a few times. This chain links TRBV7-2 with TRBJ2-7, with D maybe TRBD2 (6 bases). V shed 1 base and J shed 9 bases, with 16 bases lying between them. CDR3 length: 14 residues. From germline, CDR1 is SGHTA and CDR2 FQGNSA. The CDR3 DNA reads as TGTGCCAGCAGCTTAGGAGGAGGGGACCAGGCGCAGTACTTC. It yields the protein CASSLGGGDQAQYF.

The chain is built from TRBV5-5 and TRBJ2-7, with unresolved D. This CDR3 comprises 12 residues. Germline V gene lookup returns CDR1 SGHKS and CDR2 YYEKEE (reference sequence). Trimming took off 4 bases at V and 7 bases at J, with 12 bases between the two ends. The CDR3 loop reads CASSRADWEQYF. The CDR3 bases are TGTGCCAGCAGCAGGGCCGACTGGGAGCAGTACTTC.

J is TRBJ1-5 and V is TRBV10-3, with D perhaps matching TRBD1 (5 bases). Trimming pared 3 bases from V and 7 bases from J, leaving 13 bases between. Germline values: CDR1 ENHRY, CDR2 SYGVKD. The CDR3 extends over 14 amino acids. Written as DNA, the CDR3 is TGTGCCATCAGTGACCGGGGGTCTGGACAGCCCCAGCATTTT. Its translation is CAISDRGSGQPQHF.

The chain combines TRBV6-5 with TRBJ1-3, with D possibly TRBD1 on 6 matching bases. CDR1 and CDR2 (germline): MNHEY, SVGAGI. The CDR3 contains 16 residues. V was clipped by 0 bases and J by 1 base, with 10 bases between them. The CDR3 DNA is TGTGCCAGCAGTTACTCGGGGAGGGGGTCTGGAAACACCATATATTTT. This sequence encodes CASSYSGRGSGNTIYF.

The gene calls are TRBV2 and TRBJ2-3; D possibly corresponds to TRBD1 (6 bases). Between the trimmed V and J ends, which lost 6 bases and 5 bases, there was a span of 12 bases. This CDR3 has 13 amino acids. CDR1 is SNHLY, CDR2 FYNNEI, per germline. This chain's CDR3 is CASRQGPEDTQYF. CDR3 coding DNA: TGTGCCAGCAGGCAGGGGCCGGAAGATACGCAGTATTTT.

This clone was observed a few times. The V and J genes are TRBV7-3 and TRBJ2-5; D is perhaps TRBD2 (5 bases). This CDR3 contains 14 residues. Trimming took 5 bases from V and 5 from J, leaving 15 bases between them. Germline loops: CDR1 SGHTA, CDR2 FQGTGA. CDR3 region: CASSLHYSGETQYF. The CDR3 DNA follows: TGTGCCAGCAGCCTGCACTATTCGGGGGAGACCCAGTACTTC.

This rearrangement joins TRBV23-1 to TRBJ1-3; tentatively, D is TRBD1 (5 bases). TRBV23-1 is sorted into the ORF group, with uncertain function. This CDR3 has 17 residues. V was trimmed by 4 bases and J by 0 bases, leaving 16 bases between them. CDR3 in amino acids: CASSREGTPHSGNTIYF. The DNA for the CDR3 is TGCGCCAGCAGTCGTGAGGGGACCCCGCACTCTGGAAACACCATATATTTT.

The gene calls are TRBV11-2 and TRBJ1-5, with TRBD1 matching over 9 bases. J lost 6 bases, V lost 5 bases, and 5 bases had no gene match. Germline V gives CDR1 SGHAT, CDR2 FQNNGV. This CDR3 comprises 14 residues. The CDR3 here is CASSQGTGLQPQHF. Here the CDR3 DNA reads TGTGCCAGCAGCCAAGGGACAGGGCTTCAGCCCCAGCATTTT.

This rearrangement joins TRBV18 to TRBJ1-3; tentative D call: TRBD1 (6 bases). V lost 4 bases to trimming and J lost 0 bases, with 16 bases between them. The CDR3 runs 17 residues. CDR1 is KGHSH and CDR2 is LQKENI in the germline V gene. CDR3 amino acids: CASSRTQRGASGNTIYF. The CDR3 nucleotides read TGTGCCAGCTCACGGACTCAGAGGGGGGCCTCTGGAAACACCATATATTTT.